The 2 T cell receptor beta chains below all came from one sample that was sequenced in a study of T cell responses to AZD1222 COVID-19 vaccine. Sequencing was performed with immunoSEQ multiplex PCR; in TCRdb, only in-frame clones are kept and a portion is missing. The profile covers around 150,000 clones, with roughly 93% appearing a single time and less than 2% taken by the ten largest. Sequenced material: peripheral blood, taken 28 days after the second AZD1222 dose. The receptors were gathered from an adult who received the AZD1222 COVID-19 vaccine.

The chain joins TRBV13 to TRBJ2-4; D possibly uses TRBD1 or TRBD2 (5 bases each). The CDR3 contains 16 residues. CDR1 is PRHDT, CDR2 FYEKMQ, per germline (reference sequence). The V end lost 1 base, the J end lost 1 base, and 11 bases lay between the germline ends. The CDR3 nucleotides read TGTGCCAGCAGCTTAGAAGGGGAGCGGGCCAAAAACATTCAGTACTTC. As protein: CASSLEGERAKNIQYF.

The rearrangement links TRBV14 to TRBJ2-1; possible D gene TRBD2, 5 bases. This CDR3 comprises 14 residues. Germline loops: CDR1 SGHDN, CDR2 FVKESK. Trimming shortened V by 0 bases and J by 7 bases, and 10 bases separated the two germline ends. CDR3 sequence: CASSQEMRANEQFF. CDR3 nucleotide sequence: TGTGCCAGCAGCCAAGAAATGAGGGCAAATGAGCAGTTCTTC.